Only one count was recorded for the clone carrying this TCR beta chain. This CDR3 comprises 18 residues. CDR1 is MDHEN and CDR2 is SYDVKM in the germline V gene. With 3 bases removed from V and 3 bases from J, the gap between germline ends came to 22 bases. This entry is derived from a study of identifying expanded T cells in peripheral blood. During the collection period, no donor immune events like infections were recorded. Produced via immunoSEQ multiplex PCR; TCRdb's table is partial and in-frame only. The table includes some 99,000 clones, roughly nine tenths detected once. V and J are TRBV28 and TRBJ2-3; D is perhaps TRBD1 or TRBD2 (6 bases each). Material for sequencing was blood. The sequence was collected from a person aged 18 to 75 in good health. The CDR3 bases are TGTGCCAGCAGTTTCCTCCCACCAGGGGCGGGAATGACAGATACGCAGTATTTT. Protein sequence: CASSFLPPGAGMTDTQYF.